This is a list of T cell receptor beta chains from one sample in a study of blood T cell repertoires in COVID-19. Some clones are missing from TCRdb's copy, which holds only in-frame ones; the method was immunoSEQ multiplex PCR. The data show 230,000 or so clones, about 86% seen once. The sample consisted of peripheral blood. The source is a man aged 35-49 years with active or convalescent COVID-19. Each CDR3 is given with its conserved first and last residue. Fields, in order: V gene, clone size, J gene, D gene, CDR3 protein, CDR3 DNA. D genes are given only for firm matches. Not every row has a clone size; where given, it reads once, few, many or a size class.

TRBV10-3	.	TRBJ1-1	.	CAIRAGEVNTEAFF	TGTGCCATCAGAGCAGGGGAAGTGAACACTGAAGCTTTCTTT
TRBV11-3	.	TRBJ1-1	.	CASSLVIGASETEAFF	TGTGCCAGCAGCTTAGTTATTGGGGCCTCGGAGACTGAAGCTTTCTTT
TRBV5-1	few	TRBJ2-3	.	CASSLKGSQGDTQYF	TGCGCCAGCAGCTTGAAGGGGTCGCAGGGAGATACGCAGTATTTT
TRBV3-1/TRBV3-2	.	TRBJ1-2	.	CASSPRSAEGGYTF	TGTGCCAGCAGCCCCCGTTCAGCCGAGGGAGGCTACACCTTC
TRBV5-6	.	TRBJ1-5	TRBD1	CASSLKGQYNQPQHF	TGTGCCAGCAGCTTGAAGGGACAGTACAATCAGCCCCAGCATTTT
TRBV25-1	.	TRBJ2-3	.	CASKGLLFPSTDTQYF	TGTGCCAGCAAGGGACTTCTATTCCCTAGCACAGATACGCAGTATTTT
TRBV19	once	TRBJ2-7	.	CASSIGQSYEQYF	TGTGCCAGTAGTATAGGACAGTCCTACGAGCAGTACTTC
TRBV3-1/TRBV3-2	.	TRBJ1-6	TRBD1	CASSPRTGENSPLHF	TGTGCCAGCAGCCCCAGGACAGGGGAGAATTCACCCCTCCACTTT
TRBV7-3	once	TRBJ2-3	.	CASSLGSTDTQYF	TGTGCCAGCAGCCTCGGGAGCACAGATACGCAGTATTTT
TRBV7-8	.	TRBJ2-1	.	CASSLGLGKGTYNEQFF	TGTGCCAGCAGCTTAGGATTGGGGAAGGGGACCTACAATGAGCAGTTCTTC
TRBV6-5	once	TRBJ2-1	.	CASSISWTANEQFF	TGTGCCAGCAGCATATCCTGGACTGCCAATGAGCAGTTCTTC
TRBV4-1	.	TRBJ1-1	.	CASSPGQLNTEAFF	TGCGCCAGCAGCCCAGGACAACTGAACACTGAAGCTTTCTTT
TRBV2	.	TRBJ2-3	.	CASSEAMEGDTQYF	TGTGCCAGCAGTGAAGCCATGGAGGGGGATACGCAGTATTTT
TRBV28	.	TRBJ2-6	TRBD2	CASSLWLPTSGRESVSGANVLTF	TGTGCCAGCAGTTTATGGCTCCCGACTAGCGGGAGGGAATCCGTTTCTGGGGCCAACGTCCTGACTTTC
TRBV2	.	TRBJ1-2	.	CASSGEGASDGYTF	TGTGCCAGCAGTGGAGAAGGGGCGAGCGATGGCTACACCTTC
TRBV11-2	.	TRBJ1-1	TRBD1	CASSRGTGWEAFF	TGTGCCAGCAGCCGGGGGACAGGGTGGGAAGCTTTCTTT
TRBV7-3	.	TRBJ1-1	.	CASSLSVNTEAFF	TGTGCCAGCAGCTTAAGTGTAAACACTGAAGCTTTCTTT
TRBV7-9	.	TRBJ2-1	TRBD2	CASSLTSGGASEQFF	TGTGCCAGCAGCTTAACTAGCGGGGGGGCCAGTGAGCAGTTCTTC
TRBV5-1	.	TRBJ1-2	.	CASSLAPGGYTF	TGCGCCAGCAGCTTGGCACCGGGGGGCTACACCTTC
TRBV19	.	TRBJ2-2	TRBD1	CASSRQGAGGGELFF	TGTGCCAGTAGCAGACAGGGGGCTGGTGGCGGGGAGCTGTTTTTT
TRBV19	few	TRBJ2-2	.	CASKLVVGELFF	TGTGCCAGTAAACTAGTAGTCGGGGAGCTGTTTTTT
TRBV5-5	.	TRBJ1-5	.	CASSPLLEVRQPQHF	TGTGCCAGCAGCCCCCTGCTGGAGGTTCGACAGCCCCAGCATTTT
TRBV7-9	.	TRBJ1-3	.	CASAWTASGNTIYF	TGTGCCAGCGCATGGACAGCCTCTGGAAACACCATATATTTT
TRBV6-2/TRBV6-3	.	TRBJ2-3	TRBD2	CASSYSSGGTQYF	TGTGCCAGCAGTTATTCTAGCGGGGGGACGCAGTATTTT
TRBV9	.	TRBJ2-4	.	CASSVEEGAALYF	TGTGCCAGCAGCGTAGAGGAGGGGGCCGCACTGTACTTC
TRBV5-4	.	TRBJ1-1	.	CASSLEQNTEAFF	TGTGCCAGCAGCTTAGAACAGAACACTGAAGCTTTCTTT
TRBV11-3	.	TRBJ2-2	.	CASSSQGGTTGELFF	TGTGCCAGCAGCTCCCAAGGAGGGACGACCGGGGAGCTGTTTTTT
TRBV12-5	.	TRBJ1-2	.	CASGLGNLARGYTF	TGTGCTAGTGGTTTGGGAAACTTAGCGCGGGGCTACACCTTC
TRBV27	.	TRBJ2-5	TRBD1	CASSWFRGHPETQYF	TGTGCCAGCAGTTGGTTCAGGGGGCACCCAGAGACCCAGTACTTC
TRBV3-1/TRBV3-2	.	TRBJ2-7	TRBD2	CASSQRGARIYEQYF	TGTGCCAGCAGCCAGCGGGGGGCCCGTATCTACGAGCAGTACTTC
TRBV4-1	.	TRBJ1-4	TRBD1	CASSQVGQGNEKLFF	TGCGCCAGCAGCCAGGTGGGACAGGGGAATGAAAAACTGTTTTTT
TRBV3-1/TRBV3-2	.	TRBJ1-5	.	CASSQSGVQPQHF	TGTGCCAGCAGCCAGTCAGGGGTCCAGCCCCAGCATTTT
TRBV11-2	.	TRBJ2-6	.	CASRNPGIPDSGANVLTF	TGTGCCAGCAGGAATCCCGGGATTCCCGACTCTGGGGCCAACGTCCTGACTTTC
TRBV9	few	TRBJ2-3	TRBD1	CASSTRQGSTSTDTQYF	TGTGCCAGCAGCACCAGACAGGGGAGCACTAGCACAGATACGCAGTATTTT
TRBV7-8	.	TRBJ2-7	.	CASSLHRDYEQYF	TGTGCCAGCAGCTTACACAGGGACTACGAGCAGTACTTC
TRBV11-2	.	TRBJ2-2	.	CASSLMNRDGELFF	TGTGCCAGCAGCTTGATGAACAGAGACGGGGAGCTGTTTTTT
TRBV19	.	TRBJ1-5	.	CASSINGQNNQPQHF	TGTGCCAGTAGTATAAATGGCCAGAACAATCAGCCCCAGCATTTT
TRBV7-9	.	TRBJ2-7	TRBD2	CASSAGTNEQYF	TGTGCCAGCAGCGCCGGGACTAATGAGCAGTACTTC
TRBV24-1	.	TRBJ2-5	TRBD1	CATSEWDSQETQYF	TGTGCCACCAGTGAGTGGGACAGCCAAGAGACCCAGTACTTC
TRBV5-1	few	TRBJ2-5	TRBD2	CASSFGGGSETQYF	TGCGCCAGCAGCTTTGGCGGGGGGTCGGAGACCCAGTACTTC
TRBV3-1/TRBV3-2	.	TRBJ2-4	TRBD1	CASSQMGQGGIQYF	TGTGCCAGCAGCCAAATGGGACAGGGCGGGATTCAGTACTTC
TRBV5-1	.	TRBJ2-7	.	CASSLNPSSYEQYF	TGCGCCAGCAGCTTGAATCCTAGCTCTTACGAGCAGTACTTC
TRBV6-6	.	TRBJ2-3	TRBD1	CASTADRGLTDTQYF	TGTGCCAGCACCGCGGACAGGGGGCTTACAGATACGCAGTATTTT
TRBV4-1	.	TRBJ1-2	.	CASSQGGLRQDKTTQYGYTF	TGCGCCAGCAGCCAAGGGGGTTTGCGACAGGACAAGACCACTCAATATGGCTACACCTTC
TRBV4-1	.	TRBJ2-7	TRBD1	CASSQRGPGTEAYEQYF	TGCGCCAGCAGCCAAAGGGGACCGGGGACAGAGGCCTACGAGCAGTACTTC
TRBV19	.	TRBJ1-2	.	CASSEVSGGYTF	TGTGCCAGTAGTGAGGTTTCGGGGGGCTACACCTTC
TRBV11-3	once	TRBJ2-6	TRBD1	CASSPGPGTGTGANVLTF	TGTGCCAGCAGCCCAGGTCCCGGGACAGGGACTGGGGCCAACGTCCTGACTTTC
TRBV7-2	.	TRBJ1-5	.	CASSSWAGSNQPQHF	TGTGCCAGCAGCTCCTGGGCGGGGAGCAATCAGCCCCAGCATTTT
TRBV5-8	few	TRBJ1-6	TRBD1	CASSLAGTGNSPLHF	TGTGCCAGCAGCTTGGCCGGGACAGGAAATTCACCCCTCCACTTT
TRBV6-5	few	TRBJ2-7	TRBD1	CASSKTGTGVNQQYF	TGTGCCAGCAGTAAAACCGGGACAGGGGTGAATCAGCAGTACTTC
TRBV3-1/TRBV3-2	.	TRBJ1-1	.	CASSREGGGYTEAFF	TGTGCCAGCAGCCGGGAAGGAGGAGGGTACACTGAAGCTTTCTTT
TRBV7-9	once	TRBJ1-1	.	CASSVQGFEAFF	TGTGCCAGCAGCGTACAGGGCTTCGAAGCTTTCTTT
TRBV30	.	TRBJ1-1	.	CAWRGRGDRKAFF	TGTGCCTGGAGGGGCAGGGGCGACCGGAAAGCTTTCTTT